This T cell receptor beta chain derives from a study of spatial heterogeneity in lung cancer. Study context: The average appearance count of each unique TCR and UMI combination in raw reads was more than 9.5. Study-level findings and limits: Resection saw ubiquitous expanded tumor TCRs appear in blood more than follow-up did.

This sample's time point: sample taken at primary tumor resection. Sequencing was performed on whole RNA extracted from tumor and nontumor lung tissue, or from frozen PBMC, and the material was left unsorted. TCRdb called the 5' RACE reads again in MiXCR, with one record for every CDR3 protein. The profile covers fewer than 40,000 distinct CDR3 sequences, with approximately 7.5% appearing a single time and under 30% taken by the ten largest. Concerning this clonotype: Antigen: not known.

CDR1 KGHDR and CDR2 SFDVKD come from the germline V gene. The germline V and J ends were trimmed by 7 bases and 8 bases, with 13 bases remaining between them. This CDR3 is 12 amino acids long. This TCR was recovered from a male donor with early-stage non-small cell lung cancer. The sequencing here drew on PBMCs, taken at surgery. The chain joins TRBV24-1 to TRBJ1-1; a possible D gene is TRBD1 (5 bases). The CDR3 DNA reads TGTGCCACCAGCGCCGGGGGGGGAGAAGCTTTCTTT. It translates to CATSAGGGEAFF.